A single sample is the source of the 30 T cell receptor beta chains below, sequenced in a study of naive and memory T cell subsets (TCRdb year 2017). Receptors were amplified or captured by UMI-ligation and nested PCR. Sequencing used an Illumina MiSeq. To cover both TRBC1 and TRBC2, the beta constant-region primer consisted of an equimolar mix of two oligonucleotides. Using fastp trimming at Q25 and MiXCR clonotype assembly, TCRdb reanalyzed the public sequencing data and kept in-frame beta chains. CDR3 protein duplicates are merged, each entry listing the most common genes and DNA. The sample table contains 140,000 to 150,000 distinct CDR3 sequences; only one count was recorded for 17% of them. The ten biggest clones cover around 0.14% of the sample. The sequenced sample was naive CD4+ T cells from blood. The label giving this sample's cell subset or site can be read as: naive T cells, CD45RA high CD27+. The receptors here all came from a human donor in good health.

This CDR3 reads CASSLAAQPQHF. CDR3 DNA: TGTGCCAGCAGCTTAGCCGCTCAGCCCCAGCATTTT. J is TRBJ1-5 and V is TRBV7-9; D unclear. Looked up from germline, CDR1 is SEHNR and CDR2 is FQNEAQ (reference sequence). V was trimmed by 0 bases and J by 6 bases, leaving 3 bases between them. This CDR3 region has 12 residues.

The rearrangement joins TRBV7-3 to TRBJ2-6; D not resolved. Per germline, CDR1 SGHTA and CDR2 FQGTGA. Trimming took 3 bases from V and 1 from J, leaving 7 bases between them. The CDR3 contains 15 residues. In DNA, the CDR3 is TGTGCCAGCAGCTTTGGCAGGTCTGGGGCCAACGTCCTGACTTTC. Its translation is CASSFGRSGANVLTF.

As concerns this clonotype: Relative to the germline gene, one junction end is altered; a read error may explain this. The chain combines TRBV6-1 with TRBJ2-7, with 9 bases lining up with TRBD2. CDR3 size: 14 residues. CDR1 is MNHNS and CDR2 is SASEGT in the germline V gene. The DNA of the CDR3 is TGTGCCAGCCTCCCAGCAGAACTAGCGGGTCCTCGGGACTTC. Its protein is CASLPAELAGPRDF.

This clonotype was observed a few times. The chain carries TRBV6-4 and TRBJ2-1; 7 bases fit TRBD1. V was pared by 6 bases and J by 8 bases, with 7 bases of the junction left unmatched. Per germline, CDR1 MRHNA and CDR2 SNTAGT. The CDR3 spans 13 residues. The CDR3 sequence is CASRPTGADEQFF. As DNA, the CDR3 is TGTGCCAGCAGACCAACAGGGGCCGATGAGCAGTTCTTC.

There are a few counts of this clonotype. This chain connects TRBV13 to TRBJ1-2; D not resolved. CDR1 is PRHDT and CDR2 is FYEKMQ in the germline V gene (reference sequence). The CDR3 is made up of 17 amino acids. V was shortened by 0 bases and J by 4 bases, with 18 bases between the two germline ends. CDR3 nucleotides: TGTGCCAGCAGCTTAGGCTGGCAGTACACCCTCTTCTATGGCTACACCTTC. This encodes CASSLGWQYTLFYGYTF.

The chain couples TRBV6-4 to TRBJ2-7; 8 bases are shared with TRBD1. The length of the CDR3 is 13 residues. Losses at the gene ends were 5 bases for V and 5 bases for J; bases not matched to a gene: 5. Germline V CDR1 and CDR2: MRHNA, SNTAGT. The chain's CDR3 is CASSRTGRDEQYF. CDR3 DNA sequence: TGTGCCAGCAGTAGGACAGGGCGGGACGAGCAGTACTTC.

V is TRBV12-5 and J is TRBJ2-1; D is possibly TRBD1 or TRBD2 (6 bases each). V lost 2 bases to trimming and J lost 3 bases, with 17 bases between them. There are 17 residues in the CDR3. In germline, CDR1 is LGHNT, CDR2 FRNRAP. In nucleotides, the CDR3 is TGTGCTAGTGGTTTGTCAGGGGCTAGCGCATTCTACAATGAGCAGTTCTTC. Protein: CASGLSGASAFYNEQFF.

The chain combines TRBV2 with TRBJ2-6; D unclear. This CDR3 has 15 amino acids. V was clipped by 11 bases and J by 0 bases, with 14 bases between them. Germline V CDR1 and CDR2: SNHLY, FYNNEI. The CDR3 DNA is TGTGCCGGTGACCGGGCGCTCTCTGGGGCCAACGTCCTGACTTTC. Translation gives CAGDRALSGANVLTF. Drawing the rest from reference TRBV2 and TRBJ2-6, the complete variable domain is EPEVTQTPSHQVTQMGQEVILRCVPISNHLYFYWYRQILGQKVEFLVSFYNNEISEKSEIFDDQFSVERPDGSNFTLKIRSTKLEDSAMYFCAGDRALSGANVLTFGAGSRLTVL.

This sequence joins TRBV20-1 and TRBJ2-1, with 10 bases fitting TRBD1. The CDR3 spans 14 residues. The junction had 8 bases not matched to a gene; V was cut back by 6 bases and J by 6 bases. Germline lookup yields CDR1 DFQATT and CDR2 SNEGSKA (reference sequence). CDR3 residues: CSAQDRGPVNEQFF. CDR3 nucleotides: TGCAGTGCCCAAGACAGGGGGCCCGTCAATGAGCAGTTCTTC.

The sample holds many counts of this clonotype. The J gene is TRBJ2-7, the V gene TRBV2; TRBD2 aligns across 10 bases. With 1 base clipped from V and 4 bases from J, the junction kept 4 bases outside the gene matches. The germline CDR1 and CDR2 sequences are SNHLY and FYNNEI. CDR3 length: 15 amino acids. CDR3 sequence: CASSEEGLATYEQYF. In DNA, the CDR3 is TGTGCCAGCAGTGAAGAGGGACTAGCGACTTACGAGCAGTACTTC. The whole variable domain, remainder taken from reference TRBV2 and TRBJ2-7, is EPEVTQTPSHQVTQMGQEVILRCVPISNHLYFYWYRQILGQKVEFLVSFYNNEISEKSEIFDDQFSVERPDGSNFTLKIRSTKLEDSAMYFCASSEEGLATYEQYFGPGTRLTVT.

This clonotype was seen a few times. The genes are TRBV20-1 and TRBJ2-5; no reliable D call. The CDR3 spans 11 residues. Per germline, CDR1 DFQATT and CDR2 SNEGSKA (reference sequence). Between the trimmed V and J ends, which lost 0 bases and 1 base, there was a span of 0 bases. This chain's CDR3 is CSARDQETQYF. DNA of the CDR3: TGCAGTGCTAGAGACCAAGAGACCCAGTACTTC.

This clonotype was counted only a few times. Relative to the germline gene, one junction end is altered; a read error may explain this. The chain is built from TRBV27 and TRBJ1-1; 7 positions agree with TRBD1. CDR3 length: 14 residues. In germline, CDR1 is MNHEY, CDR2 SMNVEV (reference sequence). In DNA form, the CDR3 reads TGTGCCAGCAGTTTATACATGCCGGGACAGATAATTCTCTTT. Protein sequence: CASSLYMPGQIILF.

The CDR3 nucleotides read TGTGCCAGCAGGCTCTATGACAATGAGCAGTTCTTC. Amino acids: CASRLYDNEQFF. This rearrangement joins TRBV6-2 or TRBV6-3 to TRBJ2-1, with D uncertain. This CDR3 comprises 12 residues. Germline V gene sequence: CDR1 MNHEY, CDR2 SVGEGT. V was pared by 6 bases and J by 5 bases, with 8 bases between.

The genes are TRBV7-2 and TRBJ2-7; 9 bases map to TRBD2. The CDR3 runs 16 residues. Germline CDR1 and CDR2: SGHTA and FQGNSA. The V and J ends lost 2 bases and 2 bases, in that order; junction bases with no gene match: 7. The CDR3 nucleotides are TGTGCCAGCAGCTTAATCGGTGCGGGGGGGACCTACGAGCAGTACTTC. As protein: CASSLIGAGGTYEQYF.

This chain links TRBV5-1 with TRBJ1-1; maybe TRBD1 (6 bases). V lost 3 bases and J 6 bases, leaving 15 bases between the germline ends. The V gene's germline CDR1 is SGHRS and CDR2 YFSETQ. The CDR3 is 14 residues long. CDR3 residues: CASSWGGAGAEAFF. Written as DNA, the CDR3 is TGCGCCAGCAGCTGGGGGGGCGCGGGAGCTGAAGCTTTCTTT.

The rearrangement uses TRBV3-1 and TRBJ2-1, with D maybe TRBD2 (5 bases). V lost 0 bases, J lost 4 bases, and 10 bases lay in between. Germline CDR1 and CDR2: LGHDT and YNNKEL (reference sequence). The CDR3 is made up of 15 amino acids. The CDR3 loop reads CASSQDGNLYNEQFF. The CDR3, as DNA: TGTGCCAGCAGCCAAGACGGGAACTTATACAATGAGCAGTTCTTC.

This clonotype was counted a few times. This chain connects TRBV4-3 to TRBJ2-7; 7 bases align to TRBD1. This CDR3 is 16 amino acids long. J was trimmed by 3 bases and V by 1 base; bases with no gene match: 9. Germline V gene sequence: CDR1 LGHNA, CDR2 YSLEER. CDR3 region: CASSQGVKGGFYEQYF. In DNA form, the CDR3 reads TGCGCCAGCAGCCAAGGGGTTAAAGGGGGCTTCTACGAGCAGTACTTC.

This rearrangement joins TRBV6-1 to TRBJ2-1; 14 positions agree with TRBD2. Germline V gene sequence: CDR1 MNHNS, CDR2 SASEGT. The CDR3 is 17 residues long. J gave up 6 bases and V 1 base, and 5 bases lay outside the gene matches. CDR3 DNA sequence: TGTGCCAGCAGTGAAGTAGGGGGACTAGCGGGAGTCAATGAGCAGTTCTTC. Its translation is CASSEVGGLAGVNEQFF.

This clonotype was recorded many times. V gene TRBV2 combines with J gene TRBJ2-1; 11 bases match TRBD2. The length of the CDR3 is 15 residues. Germline V lookup: CDR1 SNHLY, CDR2 FYNNEI. V lost 8 bases to trimming and J lost 4 bases; unmatched junction nucleotides: 7. This chain's CDR3 is CASRPGLAVYNEQFF. CDR3 DNA: TGTGCCAGCCGCCCGGGACTAGCGGTGTACAATGAGCAGTTCTTC. The variable domain in full, completed from reference TRBV2 and TRBJ2-1, reads EPEVTQTPSHQVTQMGQEVILRCVPISNHLYFYWYRQILGQKVEFLVSFYNNEISEKSEIFDDQFSVERPDGSNFTLKIRSTKLEDSAMYFCASRPGLAVYNEQFFGPGTRLTVL.

Of note for this clonotype: The junction differs from germline at one of its ends, possibly a read error. This rearrangement joins TRBV9 to TRBJ2-5; D possibly corresponds to TRBD1 (6 bases). The CDR3 has 14 amino acids. Germline lookup yields CDR1 SGDLS and CDR2 YYNGEE. For the CDR3, the DNA is TGTGCCAGCAGCGTAGAGGACAGTCAAGGGACCCAGTACTTC. As protein: CASSVEDSQGTQYF.

In its sample, this clonotype was seen a few times. The CDR3 is CASRCHGGANTEAFF. CDR3 coding DNA: TGTGCAAGTCGCTGCCATGGTGGGGCGAACACTGAAGCTTTCTTT. The chain joins TRBV12-2 to TRBJ1-1; the table's D call of TRBD1 was not tested on the DNA. TRBV12-2 is described as a pseudogene. CDR3 length equals 15 residues.

This clonotype was seen a handful of times. The CDR3 loop is CASSPGGPQETQYF. The DNA of the CDR3 is TGTGCCAGCAGCCCGGGCGGGCCGCAAGAGACCCAGTACTTC. This rearrangement joins TRBV5-6 to TRBJ2-5; a possible D gene is TRBD2 (5 bases). Germline CDR1 SGHDT, CDR2 YYEEEE. The CDR3 is 14 amino acids. Trimming shortened V by 4 bases and J by 2 bases, and 12 bases separated the two germline ends.

This clonotype has only a few counts. The chain links TRBV2 to TRBJ2-5; D gene uncertain. Germline lookup yields CDR1 SNHLY and CDR2 FYNNEI. V lost 6 bases to trimming and J lost 3 bases, with 11 bases between them. CDR3 size: 13 residues. This CDR3 reads CASRVVAEETQYF. Written as DNA, the CDR3 is TGTGCCAGCAGGGTGGTGGCAGAAGAGACCCAGTACTTC. The entire variable domain, with the rest obtained from reference TRBV2 and TRBJ2-5, is as follows: EPEVTQTPSHQVTQMGQEVILRCVPISNHLYFYWYRQILGQKVEFLVSFYNNEISEKSEIFDDQFSVERPDGSNFTLKIRSTKLEDSAMYFCASRVVAEETQYFGPGTRLLVL.

The chain joins TRBV15 to TRBJ2-1; 7 bases agree with TRBD2. With V trimmed by 0 bases and J by 12 bases, 17 bases remained unmatched. The CDR3 is made up of 17 amino acids. The germline V gene has CDR1 LNHNV and CDR2 YYDKDF (reference sequence). The CDR3 loop reads CATSRDLASGVGFGQFF. The CDR3 bases are TGTGCCACCAGCAGAGATTTGGCTAGCGGTGTTGGGTTCGGGCAGTTCTTC.

The table lists this clonotype with a few counts. The rearrangement joins TRBV6-2 or TRBV6-3 to TRBJ1-5, with TRBD1 matching 7 bases. The J segment lost 11 bases and the V segment lost 4 bases, leaving 11 bases of the junction unmatched. The V gene's germline CDR1 is MNHEY and CDR2 SVGEGT. This CDR3 is 14 amino acids long. This CDR3 reads CASSSSGGHLTQHF. Written as DNA, the CDR3 is TGTGCCAGCAGTTCGTCAGGGGGTCATTTGACCCAGCATTTT.

The chain links TRBV10-3 to TRBJ2-5, with 9 bases fitting TRBD1. The junction had 4 bases not matched to a gene; V was cut back by 4 bases and J by 4 bases. The CDR3 is 14 amino acids. Germline CDR1 is ENHRY and CDR2 is SYGVKD. CDR3 nucleotides: TGTGCCATCAGTGGCAAGGACAGGGGAGAGACCCAGTACTTC. Its protein product is CAISGKDRGETQYF.

The rearrangement uses TRBV28 and TRBJ1-1; D perhaps matches TRBD1 (6 bases). The V and J ends lost 6 bases and 1 base respectively, with 12 bases between them. Germline V gives CDR1 MDHEN, CDR2 SYDVKM. The CDR3 is made up of 14 amino acids. CDR3 nucleotides: TGTGCCAGCAGGCTCGGGACAACGAACACTGAAGCTTTCTTT. Protein product: CASRLGTTNTEAFF.

This clonotype has only a few counts. The chain uses TRBV30 and TRBJ1-1, with no clear D. Germline V gene lookup returns CDR1 GTSNPN and CDR2 SVGIG (reference sequence). CDR3 size: 11 residues. Trimming pared 2 bases from V and 11 bases from J, leaving 12 bases between. The CDR3 reads CAWSFRTTAFF. The CDR3 coding sequence is TGTGCCTGGAGTTTTCGGACGACGGCTTTCTTT.

Written as DNA, the CDR3 is TGTGCCAGCAGTCAGCGGGAGGGCAGTGTGAACATTCAGTACTTC. It is translated as CASSQREGSVNIQYF. This chain uses TRBV28 with TRBJ2-4, with 10 bases aligning to TRBD2. Germline CDR1 and CDR2: MDHEN and SYDVKM. The trim removed 5 bases at V and 7 bases at J, leaving 8 bases unmatched. This CDR3 contains 15 residues.

Only a few counts were recorded for this clonotype. The chain uses TRBV6-5 and TRBJ1-1; no clear D gene. The V and J ends lost 8 bases and 1 base respectively, with 8 bases between them. The CDR3 has 12 residues. CDR1 is MNHEY, CDR2 SVGAGI, per germline. DNA of the CDR3: TGTGCCAGCTCCTGGGGGAACACTGAAGCTTTCTTT. Amino acid sequence: CASSWGNTEAFF.